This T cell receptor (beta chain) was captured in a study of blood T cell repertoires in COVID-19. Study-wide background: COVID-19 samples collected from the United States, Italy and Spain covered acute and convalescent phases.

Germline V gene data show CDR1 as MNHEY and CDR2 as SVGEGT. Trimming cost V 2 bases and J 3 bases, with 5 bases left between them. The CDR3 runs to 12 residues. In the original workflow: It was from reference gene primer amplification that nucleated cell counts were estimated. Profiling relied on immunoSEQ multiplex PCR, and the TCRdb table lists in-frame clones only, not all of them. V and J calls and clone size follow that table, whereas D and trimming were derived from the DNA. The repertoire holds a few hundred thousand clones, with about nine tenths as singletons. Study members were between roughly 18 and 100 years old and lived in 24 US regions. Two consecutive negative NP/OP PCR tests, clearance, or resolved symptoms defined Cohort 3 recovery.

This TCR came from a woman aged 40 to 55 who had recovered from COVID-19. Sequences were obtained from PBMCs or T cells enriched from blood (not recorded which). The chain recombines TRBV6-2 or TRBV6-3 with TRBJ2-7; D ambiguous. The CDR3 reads CASSYPVYEQYF. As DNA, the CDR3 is TGTGCCAGCAGTTACCCAGTCTACGAGCAGTACTTC.